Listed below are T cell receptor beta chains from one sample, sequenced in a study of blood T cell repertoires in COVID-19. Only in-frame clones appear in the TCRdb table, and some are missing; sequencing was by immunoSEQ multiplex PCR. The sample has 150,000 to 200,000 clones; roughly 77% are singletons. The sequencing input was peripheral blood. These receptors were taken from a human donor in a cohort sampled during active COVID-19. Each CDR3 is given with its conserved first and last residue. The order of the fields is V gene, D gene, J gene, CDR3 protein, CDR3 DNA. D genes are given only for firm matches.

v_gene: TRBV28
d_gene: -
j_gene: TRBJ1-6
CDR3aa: CASRRDMSNSPLHF
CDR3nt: TGTGCCAGCAGGAGGGACATGAGTAATTCACCCCTCCACTTT

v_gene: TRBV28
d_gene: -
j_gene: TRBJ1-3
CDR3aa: CASSLSGPPGNTIYF
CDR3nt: TGTGCCAGCAGTTTATCAGGGCCCCCTGGAAACACCATATATTTT

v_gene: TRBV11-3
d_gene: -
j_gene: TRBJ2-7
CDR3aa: CASSLDAAYEQYF
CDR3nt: TGTGCCAGCAGCTTAGATGCAGCCTACGAGCAGTACTTC

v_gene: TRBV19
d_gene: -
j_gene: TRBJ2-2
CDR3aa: CASSIRGGATNTGELFF
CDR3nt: TGTGCCAGTAGTATTCGTGGGGGCGCCACGAACACCGGGGAGCTGTTTTTT

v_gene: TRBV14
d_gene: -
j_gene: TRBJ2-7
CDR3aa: CASSRIDSRLYEQYF
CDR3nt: TGTGCCAGCAGCCGCATAGACTCTCGTCTCTACGAGCAGTACTTC

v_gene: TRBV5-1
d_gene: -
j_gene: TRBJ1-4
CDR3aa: CASSLEGRGEKLFF
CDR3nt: TGCGCCAGCAGCTTGGAGGGGCGGGGAGAAAAACTATTTTTT

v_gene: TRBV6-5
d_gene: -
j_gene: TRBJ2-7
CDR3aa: CASSLTSDFEQYF
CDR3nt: TGTGCCAGCAGCCTCACCTCGGACTTCGAGCAGTACTTC

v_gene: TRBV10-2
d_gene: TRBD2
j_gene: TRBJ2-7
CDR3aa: CASNKLSTSGSSYEQYF
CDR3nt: TGCGCCAGCAACAAGCTGTCGACTAGCGGGAGTTCCTACGAGCAGTACTTC

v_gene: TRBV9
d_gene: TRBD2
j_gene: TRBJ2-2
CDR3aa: CASSVSGSDGELFF
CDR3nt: TGTGCCAGCAGCGTTAGCGGGAGTGACGGGGAGCTGTTTTTT

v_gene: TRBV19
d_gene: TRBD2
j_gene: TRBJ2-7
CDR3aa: CASSPSPIAGGVHEQYF
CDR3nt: TGTGCCAGTAGCCCCTCCCCAATCGCGGGAGGGGTACACGAGCAGTACTTC

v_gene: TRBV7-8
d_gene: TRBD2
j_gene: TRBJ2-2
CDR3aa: CASSSISGLPTGELFF
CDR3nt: TGTGCCAGCAGCTCTATTTCGGGACTACCCACCGGGGAGCTGTTTTTT

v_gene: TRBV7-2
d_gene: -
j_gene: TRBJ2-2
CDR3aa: CASSLQRTGELFF
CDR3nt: TGTGCCAGCAGCTTACAGCGAACCGGGGAGCTGTTTTTT

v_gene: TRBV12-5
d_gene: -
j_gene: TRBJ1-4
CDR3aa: CASGPTGVNEKLFF
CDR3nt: TGTGCTAGTGGTCCGACAGGTGTTAATGAAAAACTGTTTTTT

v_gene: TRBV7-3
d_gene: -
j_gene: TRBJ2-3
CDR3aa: CASSLETGHDTQYF
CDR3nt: TGTGCCAGCAGCTTAGAGACAGGACACGATACGCAGTATTTT

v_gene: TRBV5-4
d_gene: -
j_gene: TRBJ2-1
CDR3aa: CASIRSRDNEQFF
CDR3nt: TGTGCCAGCATCCGCTCGCGGGACAATGAGCAGTTCTTC